This TCR beta chain appears in the sequencing data of a study of shared clonotypes between healthy human individuals. Deep was the level used in running the assay. Clones were read by immunoSEQ multiplex PCR, and TCRdb kept only the in-frame ones, dropping some. Here the sample spans over 950,000 clones, 70% to 80% being singletons. The CDR3 sequence is 18 residues long. Germline V CDR1 and CDR2: SQVTM, ANQGSEA. V lost 4 bases to trimming and J lost 0 bases, with 22 bases between them. General study points: For naive CD4 cells, roughly 5% of clonotypes were shared across a few donors. Sampling covered nothing but blood. Tissue TCR repertoires likely differ from those found in blood. In contrast to clonotypes shared by all four donors, non-shared clonotypes had lower generation probabilities.

This clone was observed a few times. What it recognizes is unknown. The chain employs TRBV29-1 and TRBJ2-1; a possible D gene is TRBD2 (6 bases). This clonotype was sampled from a man younger than 35 in good health. Some clones in this sample may be carry-over from other donors' samples. Specimen: memory CD4+ T cells from PBMCs. Documented subset: CD45RA-negative fraction. The CDR3 loop reads CSVGTRGITLSSYNEQFF. The DNA of the CDR3 is TGCAGCGTTGGGACTCGCGGGATAACCCTAAGCTCCTACAATGAGCAGTTCTTC.